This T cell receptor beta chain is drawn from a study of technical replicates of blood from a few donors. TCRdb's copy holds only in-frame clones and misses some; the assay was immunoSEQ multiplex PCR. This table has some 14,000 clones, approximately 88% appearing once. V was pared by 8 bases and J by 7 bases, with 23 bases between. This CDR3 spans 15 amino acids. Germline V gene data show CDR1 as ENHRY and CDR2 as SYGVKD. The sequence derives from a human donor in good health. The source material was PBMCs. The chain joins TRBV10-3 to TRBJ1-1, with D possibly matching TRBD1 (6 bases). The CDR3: CAIAGAKTGYSEAFF. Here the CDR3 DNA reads TGTGCCATCGCGGGGGCGAAAACAGGGTACAGTGAAGCTTTCTTT.